The 27 T cell receptor beta chains reported below all come from one sample, sequenced in a study of T cells after yellow fever vaccination. TCRdb re-analysed the 5' RACE reads in MiXCR, keeping a single row per CDR3 protein. The profile covers some 320,000 distinct CDR3 sequences, with roughly 3.9% appearing a single time and roughly 24% taken by the ten largest. The starting material was PBMCs, obtained 5 days after the yellow fever booster vaccination. Every receptor here comes from a man aged 18 to 29 who received the YFV17D yellow fever vaccine.

This clonotype was observed a handful of times. The chain links TRBV5-1 to TRBJ2-5; 7 nucleotides agree with TRBD2. Germline V gene data show CDR1 as SGHRS and CDR2 as YFSETQ. After removal of 0 bases from V and 5 bases from J, the junction contained 10 bases not matched to a gene. The CDR3 loop spans 16 amino acids. CDR3 loop: CASSLAGGTLGETQYF. The CDR3 DNA reads as TGCGCCAGCAGCTTGGCCGGGGGGACTCTTGGGGAGACCCAGTACTTC. Using reference TRBV5-1 and TRBJ2-5 for the parts outside the CDR3, the full variable domain is KAGVTQTPRYLIKTRGQQVTLSCSPISGHRSVSWYQQTPGQGLQFLFEYFSETQRNKGNFPGRFSGRQFSNSRSEMNVSTLELGDSALYLCASSLAGGTLGETQYFGPGTRLLVL.

This clonotype was detected only a few times. The chain is built from TRBV6-2 or TRBV6-3 and TRBJ2-2; D unresolved. The CDR3 length is 13 residues. Deletions cut 8 bases from V and 0 bases from J, with 7 bases between. Germline-derived CDR1 and CDR2 are MNHEY and SVGEGT. The CDR3 region has the DNA TGTGCCAGCCACCTAACGAACACCGGGGAGCTGTTTTTT. Translated, it gives CASHLTNTGELFF.

The rearrangement joins TRBV14 to TRBJ2-3, with D perhaps matching TRBD1 (5 bases). Germline V gene lookup returns CDR1 SGHDN and CDR2 FVKESK. The CDR3 contains 14 residues. The V and J ends lost 4 bases and 0 bases respectively, with 8 bases between them. In nucleotides, the CDR3 is TGTGCCAGCAGCCCCGCAGGGAGCACAGATACGCAGTATTTT. It is translated as CASSPAGSTDTQYF.

V gene TRBV5-1 combines with J gene TRBJ1-1; D gene ambiguous. Per the germline V gene, CDR1 is SGHRS and CDR2 is YFSETQ. Trimming took off 1 base at V and 1 base at J, with 14 bases between the two ends. CDR3 length equals 16 residues. The CDR3: CASSLSSGDPNTEAFF. CDR3 bases: TGCGCCAGCAGCTTGTCCTCTGGAGACCCGAACACTGAAGCTTTCTTT.

The J gene is TRBJ2-3, the V gene TRBV19; D not resolved. Trimming removed 0 bases at V and 2 bases at J, with 9 bases between. There are 15 residues in the CDR3. Germline V lookup: CDR1 LNHDA, CDR2 SQIVND (reference sequence). The CDR3 region has the DNA TGTGCCAGTAGTATAGACACAGCCACCACAGATACGCAGTATTTT. The encoded protein is CASSIDTATTDTQYF.

The sample holds many counts of this clonotype. The rearrangement uses TRBV20-1 and TRBJ1-2; tentative D call: TRBD1 (5 bases). The V gene lost 3 bases and the J gene lost 3 bases, with 11 bases spanning the gap. In germline, CDR1 is DFQATT, CDR2 SNEGSKA (reference sequence). The CDR3 sequence is 13 residues long. The CDR3 here is CSARAWGDYGYTF. The CDR3 bases are TGCAGTGCTAGGGCTTGGGGGGACTATGGCTACACCTTC.

This clonotype occurred a few times. The rearrangement uses TRBV15 and TRBJ2-2; no clear D gene. The ends were cut back, 1 base at V and 7 bases at J, with 1 base in the middle. Germline V gene sequence: CDR1 LNHNV, CDR2 YYDKDF (reference sequence). This CDR3 has 11 amino acids. CDR3 sequence reads: CATSRGGELFF. The CDR3 coding sequence is TGTGCCACCAGCAGAGGCGGGGAGCTGTTTTTT.

This clonotype was seen many times. The chain uses TRBV12-3 or TRBV12-4 and TRBJ1-2, with 7 positions matching TRBD1. This CDR3 is built from 13 residues. The junction had 4 bases not matched to a gene; V was cut back by 4 bases and J by 5 bases. CDR3 coding DNA: TGTGCCAGCAGTTCGGGACAGAAATATGGCTACACCTTC. Its translation is CASSSGQKYGYTF.

This clonotype was picked up many times. V gene TRBV5-1 combines with J gene TRBJ2-7; D remains unclear. This CDR3 region has 12 residues. Germline values: CDR1 SGHRS, CDR2 YFSETQ. Trimming pared 5 bases from V and 0 bases from J, leaving 6 bases between. The CDR3 nucleotides are TGCGCCAGCAGTGGGCTCTCCTACGAGCAGTACTTC. It codes for CASSGLSYEQYF. The full variable domain, completed using reference TRBV5-1 and TRBJ2-7, is KAGVTQTPRYLIKTRGQQVTLSCSPISGHRSVSWYQQTPGQGLQFLFEYFSETQRNKGNFPGRFSGRQFSNSRSEMNVSTLELGDSALYLCASSGLSYEQYFGPGTRLTVT.

This clonotype occurred a few times. V gene TRBV10-3 combines with J gene TRBJ2-4; 11 bases line up with TRBD2. Looked up from germline, CDR1 is ENHRY and CDR2 is SYGVKD. The CDR3 has 17 amino acids. Losses at the gene ends were 3 bases for V and 9 bases for J; bases not matched to a gene: 13. The CDR3 DNA sequence: TGTGCCATCAGTGACCCCTCGGCTAGCGGGGGGTTAGGCATTCAGTACTTC. It codes for CAISDPSASGGLGIQYF.

The chain employs TRBV7-2 and TRBJ2-3; 8 nucleotides match TRBD2. CDR1 is SGHTA, CDR2 FQGNSA, per germline. V was pared by 6 bases and J by 2 bases, with 7 bases of the junction left unmatched. The CDR3 covers 15 residues. CDR3 coding DNA: TGTGCCAGCAGACATACTAGCGGAAACACAGATACGCAGTATTTT. This encodes CASRHTSGNTDTQYF.

The rearrangement uses TRBV28 and TRBJ1-4; no definite D call. Per germline, CDR1 MDHEN and CDR2 SYDVKM. V was trimmed by 5 bases and J by 4 bases, leaving 14 bases between them. The CDR3 spans 15 residues. The CDR3 region is CASSPPSSYNEKLFF. The DNA of the CDR3 is TGTGCCAGCAGTCCCCCGTCATCTTATAATGAAAAACTGTTTTTT.

This clonotype was seen a few times. J is TRBJ1-4 and V is TRBV6-5, with D maybe TRBD1 (5 bases). Trimming left V 2 bases short and J 0 bases short, with 7 bases between. There are 15 residues in the CDR3. CDR1 MNHEY and CDR2 SVGAGI come from the germline V gene. Here the CDR3 reads CASSYDSATNEKLFF. In DNA, the CDR3 is TGTGCCAGCAGTTACGACAGCGCAACTAATGAAAAACTGTTTTTT.

This clonotype has only a few counts. V gene TRBV27 combines with J gene TRBJ1-1; 9 bases are shared with TRBD1. Germline V gene lookup returns CDR1 MNHEY and CDR2 SMNVEV (reference sequence). This CDR3 is 15 amino acids long. The J segment lost 4 bases and the V segment lost 5 bases, leaving 8 bases of the junction unmatched. CDR3 nucleotide sequence: TGTGCCAGCAGTGAATCCAGGACAGGGGCCACTGAAGCTTTCTTT. As protein: CASSESRTGATEAFF.

The chain links TRBV11-2 to TRBJ2-3, with D tentatively TRBD1 (5 bases). The CDR3 covers 13 residues. V gave up 8 bases and J gave up 0 bases, with 9 bases separating them. The germline V gene has CDR1 SGHAT and CDR2 FQNNGV. CDR3 sequence reads: CASVQESTDTQYF. The CDR3 nucleotides are TGTGCCAGCGTACAGGAGAGCACAGATACGCAGTATTTT.

The gene calls are TRBV4-1 and TRBJ1-2, with a tentative D call TRBD1 (5 bases). The CDR3 loop spans 15 amino acids. The V end lost 0 bases, the J end lost 8 bases, and 16 bases lay between the germline ends. Germline V CDR1 and CDR2: MGHRA, YSYEKL. The CDR3 loop reads CASSQDVSGIWGYTF. The CDR3 DNA follows: TGCGCCAGCAGCCAAGACGTATCAGGGATATGGGGCTACACCTTC.

This clonotype was counted at least ten times. The J gene is TRBJ2-2, the V gene TRBV6-4; 7 nucleotides line up with TRBD1. This CDR3 spans 14 amino acids. The germline CDR1 and CDR2 sequences are MRHNA and SNTAGT. Unmatched junction bases numbered 1, after V lost 3 bases and J lost 3 bases. The CDR3 region has the DNA TGTGCCAGCAGTGATGGGACAGACACCGGGGAGCTGTTTTTT. It encodes CASSDGTDTGELFF.

This clonotype has a handful of counts. The chain employs TRBV5-1 and TRBJ2-2; no firm D call. CDR1 and CDR2 from the germline V gene are SGHRS and YFSETQ. CDR3 length: 14 amino acids. Trimming took 5 bases from V and 0 from J, leaving 8 bases between them. CDR3 residues: CASRVLTNTGELFF. Written as DNA, the CDR3 is TGCGCCAGCAGGGTACTAACGAACACCGGGGAGCTGTTTTTT. Filled out from reference TRBV5-1 and TRBJ2-2, the complete variable domain reads KAGVTQTPRYLIKTRGQQVTLSCSPISGHRSVSWYQQTPGQGLQFLFEYFSETQRNKGNFPGRFSGRQFSNSRSEMNVSTLELGDSALYLCASRVLTNTGELFFGEGSRLTVL.

This clonotype was counted between two and nine times. V gene TRBV5-1 combines with J gene TRBJ2-5; TRBD2 might be the D (6 bases). The CDR3 sequence is 14 residues long. Looked up from germline, CDR1 is SGHRS and CDR2 is YFSETQ. Trimming shortened V by 4 bases and J by 5 bases, and 15 bases separated the two germline ends. For the CDR3, the DNA is TGCGCCAGCAGCGGAGGACTACTGGGGGAGACCCAGTACTTC. Amino acids: CASSGGLLGETQYF.

The chain has TRBV6-5 and TRBJ1-5; 8 bases line up with TRBD1. Germline values: CDR1 MNHEY, CDR2 SVGAGI. V lost 7 bases to trimming and J lost 4 bases; unmatched junction nucleotides: 6. CDR3 length: 14 residues. CDR3 in DNA: TGTGCCAGCAATAGAAACAGGGGGAATCAGCCCCAGCATTTT. This gives the protein CASNRNRGNQPQHF.

The chain uses TRBV5-1 and TRBJ2-1; no reliable D call. This CDR3 has 13 amino acids. V was pared by 2 bases and J by 8 bases, with 11 bases between. Germline V gene data show CDR1 as SGHRS and CDR2 as YFSETQ. DNA for the CDR3: TGCGCCAGCAGCTTTTTAGAAGTGGATGAGCAGTTCTTC. It encodes CASSFLEVDEQFF.

The chain carries TRBV5-4 and TRBJ2-1; possible D gene TRBD2, 5 bases. Trimming removed 7 bases at V and 1 base at J, with 9 bases between. The germline V gene has CDR1 SGHNT and CDR2 YYREEE (reference sequence). The CDR3 covers 13 residues. Written as DNA, the CDR3 is TGTGCCAGCGGGCCGGGGTCCTACAATGAGCAGTTCTTC. This translates into CASGPGSYNEQFF.

The genes are TRBV5-1 and TRBJ2-3, with TRBD1 matching 7 bases. Trimming cost V 6 bases and J 6 bases; bases outside gene matches: 13. The CDR3 extends over 15 amino acids. The germline V gene has CDR1 SGHRS and CDR2 YFSETQ. CDR3 residues: CASTVKTGPQDTQYF. The CDR3 nucleotides are TGCGCCAGCACCGTCAAGACAGGGCCTCAGGATACGCAGTATTTT.

This clonotype showed up many times. The CDR3 sequence: CASGLDRGHQETQYF. The DNA for the CDR3 is TGTGCTAGTGGTCTAGACCGGGGCCATCAAGAGACCCAGTACTTC. The chain is built from TRBV12-5 and TRBJ2-5; possibly TRBD1 or TRBD2 for D (5 bases each). The V end was cut by 5 bases, the J end by 2 bases, with 15 bases between. The CDR3 length is 15 residues. Germline V gives CDR1 LGHNT, CDR2 FRNRAP.

This clonotype has a handful of counts. The gene calls are TRBV6-6 and TRBJ2-5; 7 positions agree with TRBD1. CDR1 and CDR2 from the germline V gene are MNHNY and SVGAGI (reference sequence). Trimming removed 0 bases from V and 5 bases from J; junction bases left unmatched: 0. The CDR3 sequence is 13 residues long. The CDR3 DNA reads as TGTGCCAGCAGTTACTCGGACAGGGAGACCCAGTACTTC. This sequence encodes CASSYSDRETQYF.

This clonotype was seen a few times. The chain joins TRBV27 to TRBJ2-5; D remains ambiguous. This CDR3 has 13 residues. V shed 6 bases and J shed 6 bases, with 14 bases lying between them. Germline V lookup: CDR1 MNHEY, CDR2 SMNVEV (reference sequence). The CDR3 DNA follows: TGTGCCAGCAGCCGGGCCCCCCGCCAGACCCAGTACTTC. This gives the protein CASSRAPRQTQYF.

The chain has TRBV11-1 and TRBJ2-1, with unresolved D. The CDR3 length is 12 residues. V gave up 3 bases and J gave up 13 bases, with 13 bases separating them. Germline V lookup: CDR1 SGHAT, CDR2 FQDESV (reference sequence). DNA of the CDR3: TGTGCCAGCAGCTTTGATGGTCGGCCTCAGTTCTTC. Residues: CASSFDGRPQFF.